This is a list of T cell receptor beta chains from one sample in a study of vaccination and CD4 T cells after COVID-19. TCRdb reprocessed the PCR reads via MiXCR and lists one record per CDR3 protein. The table shows about 25,000 distinct CDR3 sequences, with roughly 50% occurring only once. These receptors have no known antigen. The source material was CD4+ T cells from blood, cultured in vitro. All receptors derive from a human donor who had recovered from COVID-19. The conserved cysteine and the conserved F or W are not part of the CDR3 here. The order of the fields is J gene, V gene, CDR3 protein.

>TRBJ1-5|TRBV6-1
ASSRGPGQPQH
>TRBJ2-7|TRBV6-2/TRBV6-3
ASSYGGRHRYEQY
>TRBJ2-1|TRBV12-3/TRBV12-4
ASTLLAGDYNEQF
>TRBJ1-1|TRBV19
ASTQAAQSEAF
>TRBJ1-1|TRBV10-3
AITGQGADEAF
>TRBJ1-1|TRBV29-1
SVDRGNTEAF
>TRBJ2-7|TRBV6-1
ASSHRHEQY
>TRBJ2-2|TRBV6-4
ASSLGQSLAGHTGELF
>TRBJ2-7|TRBV5-4
ASSRDRGREQY
>TRBJ2-7|TRBV27
ASSLSYLAGGANSYEQY
>TRBJ1-5|TRBV18
ASSGAGSNQPQH
>TRBJ1-5|TRBV7-8
ASSLSVSQPQH
>TRBJ2-7|TRBV21-1
ASSKRVVKGPEFPMYEQY
>TRBJ1-2|TRBV7-2
ASSQQPNYGYT
>TRBJ2-7|TRBV6-5
ASSFGTGTSEQY
>TRBJ2-7|TRBV20-1
SAPTTGTPLEQY
>TRBJ1-2|TRBV6-2/TRBV6-3
ASTQTGGYGYT
>TRBJ2-6|TRBV28
AGSALQGLYLLAGANVLT
>TRBJ2-2|TRBV6-2/TRBV6-3
ASRGLPGLAGPENTGELF
>TRBJ2-3|TRBV6-5
ASSYGGFPGQSTDTQY
>TRBJ1-2|TRBV20-1
SARVGRGASYT
>TRBJ2-3|TRBV27
ASSLPSGSRTDTQY
>TRBJ1-5|TRBV28
AEGRGRDSLNQPQH
>TRBJ2-1|TRBV20-1
SAKGTSGAHYNEQF
>TRBJ2-2|TRBV6-4
ASSVGQGGELF
>TRBJ2-7|TRBV21-1
ASSRTGHDEQY
>TRBJ2-4|TRBV10-1
ASSEVGPPLLAKNIQY
>TRBJ1-4|TRBV7-9
ASSLEGRTNEKLF
>TRBJ2-1|TRBV20-1
SAPGQWNYNEQF
>TRBJ1-2|TRBV5-1
ASSSGTPPPLTYGYT
>TRBJ1-2|TRBV6-5
ASSYQGLNYGYT
>TRBJ1-6|TRBV2
ASSDRTRYNSPLH
>TRBJ2-1|TRBV19
ASSPGTGRRNEQF
>TRBJ1-5|TRBV19
ASTVNSNQPQH
>TRBJ2-5|TRBV5-1
ASSLASQNQETQY
>TRBJ1-3|TRBV7-2
ASSVAIGRIGNTIY
>TRBJ1-6|TRBV20-1
SARANNSPLH
>TRBJ1-3|TRBV4-2
ASSQDRVRKGHTIY
>TRBJ1-2|TRBV11-1
ASSSEGDGYT
>TRBJ2-7|TRBV24-1
ATRRQPQTYEQY
>TRBJ2-2|TRBV4-1
ASSQGRRGGGTGELF